This T cell receptor (beta chain) was sequenced during a study of blood T cell repertoires in COVID-19 (dated by TCRdb to 2018 to 2020). Regarding the research as a whole: Collaborator samples came from the United States, Italy and Spain and covered acute and convalescent phases of COVID-19. The prospective study material was composed of cDNA or gDNA derived from T cells, B-cell-depleted T cells, or PBMCs. The dataset comprised deeply sampled blood TCRbeta repertoires from subjects exposed to, actively infected with, or recovered from COVID-19. A freely available public database, intended as a resource for researchers studying the immune response to SARS-CoV-2, is where the repertoires were released. The samples were drawn from the first 160 participants of the ongoing ImmuneRACE study and from 950 to 1,500 subjects provided by 6 global collaborators. Nearly every sample came with metadata listing a de-identified subject ID, COVID-19 status, age in years and sex. Where available, HLA class I and class II types were taken from metadata supplied by the sample provider and were not determined by assay-based typing. Points the paper makes about the study in general: How much clinical and demographic metadata was included differed by source and by participant, and the metadata was provided uncurated.

In the prospective study, participants were about 18 to 95 years old, resided in about two dozen geographic areas of the United States, and were enrolled through a virtual design. Cohort assignment in the prospective study relied on participant-reported clinical history from a screening survey and a study questionnaire. Recovered participants in ImmuneRACE Cohort 3 were defined by two consecutive negative NP/OP PCR tests, clearance by a healthcare professional, or resolution of symptoms. In the prospective study, whole blood, serum and a nasopharyngeal or oropharyngeal swab were collected from each participant by mobile phlebotomists. Additional blood draws and questionnaires over an approximately 2-month period could optionally be provided by prospective study participants. Blood samples from the prospective study were shipped frozen or at room temperature prior to DNA extraction. Points on this clone: Its antigen remains undetermined. No base-level quality is on record; no much larger clone is a single base apart.

TCRbeta CDR3 regions were amplified from genomic DNA by means of the immunoSEQ Assay, a bias-controlled multiplex PCR. For the original study's pipeline: The number of nucleated cells in each sample was estimated from the amplification of reference gene primers within the assay. To quantify the absolute abundance of each unique TCRbeta CDR3 rearrangement, sequence reads were collapsed and filtered. For each sample, productive Simpson clonality was calculated by taking the square root of Simpson's diversity index across productive rearrangements. Drawn from immuneACCESS, this table holds only the in-frame rearrangements with V and J called that TCRdb kept. Clones are partly lost; checked studies trace under half to an unresolved V gene and leave the rest unexplained. V, J and clone size reflect that table, while D and trimming were determined from the DNA. The sample profile shows around 390,000 clones; around nine tenths of them were found once. The top ten constitute about 10% of the sample.

Sequences LGHDT (CDR1) and YNNKEL (CDR2) are obtained from the germline V gene (reference sequence). Clipping removes 4 bases from V and 6 bases from J, with 11 as the unmatched junction base count. The CDR3 numbers 16 residues from cysteine through phenylalanine. Just the 48-base CDR3 DNA is kept, in frame starting at base 1. The chain couples TRBV3-1 (or the pseudogene TRBV3-2) to TRBJ2-1; TRBD2 aligns with 8 central bases. The sequence derives from a woman in her fifties or sixties who had recovered from COVID-19. Sample: PBMCs or T cells enriched from blood (not recorded which). The nucleotide sequence is TGTGCCAGCAGCCTTTTACCCAGCGGGGGAGGCAATGAGCAGTTCTTC. This encodes CASSLLPSGGGNEQFF.